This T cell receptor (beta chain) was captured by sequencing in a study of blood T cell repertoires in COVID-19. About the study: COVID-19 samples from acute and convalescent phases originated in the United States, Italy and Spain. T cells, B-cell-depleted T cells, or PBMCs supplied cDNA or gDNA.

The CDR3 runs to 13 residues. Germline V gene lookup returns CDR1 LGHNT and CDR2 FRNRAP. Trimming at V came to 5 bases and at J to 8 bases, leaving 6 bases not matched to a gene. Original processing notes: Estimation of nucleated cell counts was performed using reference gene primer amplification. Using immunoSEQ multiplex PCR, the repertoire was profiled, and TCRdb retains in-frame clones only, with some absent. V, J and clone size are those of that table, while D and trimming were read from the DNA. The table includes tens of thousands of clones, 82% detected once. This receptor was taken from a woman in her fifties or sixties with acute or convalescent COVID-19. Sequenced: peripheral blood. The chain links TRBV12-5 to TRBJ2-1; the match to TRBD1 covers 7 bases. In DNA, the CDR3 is TGTGCTAGTGGTCCATCTACAGGGGATGAGCAGTTCTTC. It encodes CASGPSTGDEQFF.